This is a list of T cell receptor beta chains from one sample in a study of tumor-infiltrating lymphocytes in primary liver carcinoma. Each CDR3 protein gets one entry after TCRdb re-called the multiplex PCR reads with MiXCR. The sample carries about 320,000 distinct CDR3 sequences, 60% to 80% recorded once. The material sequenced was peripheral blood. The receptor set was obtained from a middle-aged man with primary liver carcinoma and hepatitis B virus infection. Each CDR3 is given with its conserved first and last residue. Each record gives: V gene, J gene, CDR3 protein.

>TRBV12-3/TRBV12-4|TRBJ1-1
CTSSEQGVRAFF
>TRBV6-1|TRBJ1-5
CASSGRQGISNQHQHF
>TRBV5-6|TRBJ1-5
CASSLGRGVVQPQHF
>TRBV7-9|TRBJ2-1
CARSSRLRSSERSNEQFF
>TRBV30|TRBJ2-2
CAWTPSVSTGELFF
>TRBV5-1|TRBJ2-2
CASSLIGIGTGELFF
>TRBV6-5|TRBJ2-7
CTSSTPDYVDYEHYF
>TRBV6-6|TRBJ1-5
CASLGRGAGQPQHF
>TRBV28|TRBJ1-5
CVSRIGTPGHQPQHF
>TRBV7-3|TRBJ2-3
CASSLTVGRDTQYF
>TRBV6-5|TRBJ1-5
CASSLRRGKGQSQHF
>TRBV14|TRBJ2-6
CASSQAGGLPSGTNVLTF
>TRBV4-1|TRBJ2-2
CANSQETPGELFF
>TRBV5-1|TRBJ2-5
CASRETGETQYF
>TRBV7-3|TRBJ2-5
CASNPTGGPETQYF
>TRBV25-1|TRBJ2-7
CASSGRGSSYEQYF
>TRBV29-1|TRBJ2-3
CSVDGLAGEDMQYF
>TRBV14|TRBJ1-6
CASSHSGENSPIHF
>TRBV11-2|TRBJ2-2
CVSRLGLGDGTGELFF
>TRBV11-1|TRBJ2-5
CASSLRGKAQYF
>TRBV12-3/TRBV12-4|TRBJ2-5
CASSVLAGVETQYF
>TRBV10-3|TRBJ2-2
CAISPYQGVASTGELFF
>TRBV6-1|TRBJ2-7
CASSPRGGGAYEQYF
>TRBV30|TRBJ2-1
CAWSRESGRPYNEQFF
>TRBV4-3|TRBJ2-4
CASSQDGGQDGIQYF
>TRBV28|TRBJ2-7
CASKAAQVVGEQYF
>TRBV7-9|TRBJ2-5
CASSYRESVQETQYF
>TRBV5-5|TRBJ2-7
CAGSLLGGGQGPYEQYF
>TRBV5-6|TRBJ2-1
CDSSQVPGQGSSYNEQFF
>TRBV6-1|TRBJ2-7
CASSPLTTATLTEQYF